Listed below are T cell receptor beta chains from one sample, sequenced in a study of T cell repertoires in cytomegalovirus infection. The antigens of these receptors remain unknown. TCRdb re-called the reads with MiXCR, one entry per CDR3 protein. The table has about 740,000 distinct CDR3 sequences, roughly 36% seen once. Material: cultured PBMCs, obtained from culture after CMV antigen stimulation. These receptors came from a human donor in good health (CMV status not recorded). Some clones in this sample may be carry-over from other donors' samples. The CDR3 runs from the conserved cysteine through the conserved F or W. The D gene is left open where the match is weak. Clone size is not always given. Where it is, it says once, few, many or a class for expanded clones.

TRBJ2-1	NA	TRBV6-2/TRBV6-3	TRBD1	TGTGCCAGCAGTGGACAGGTTCGGGGTGAGCAGTTCTTC	CASSGQVRGEQFF
TRBJ1-1	many	TRBV7-2	TRBD1	TGTGCCAGCAGCACCCGGGACAGGGGGCGGACTGAAGCTTTCTTT	CASSTRDRGRTEAFF
TRBJ1-2	NA	TRBV27	NA	TGTGCCAGCAGTTCCCGTCCCGGGAGGAATGGCTACACCTTC	CASSSRPGRNGYTF
TRBJ1-1	NA	TRBV6-6	NA	TGTGCCAGCAACAACCAAGGTCCCCTGAACACTGAAGCTTTCTTT	CASNNQGPLNTEAFF
TRBJ1-5	few	TRBV4-1	NA	TGCGCCAGCAGCCAAGTGGGCTCATTGGGCGGTCAGCCCCAGCATTTT	CASSQVGSLGGQPQHF
TRBJ1-5	few	TRBV20-1	NA	TGCACCCCAAGTCCCTGCCTCAATCAGCCCCAGCATTTT	CTPSPCLNQPQHF
TRBJ1-6	NA	TRBV6-2/TRBV6-3	NA	TGTGCCAGCAGATGGGGGGTGCAGAATTCACCCCTCCACTTT	CASRWGVQNSPLHF
TRBJ1-6	NA	TRBV12-3/TRBV12-4	NA	TGTGCCAGCAGCTTCCATAGCTCCTATAATTCACCCCTCCACTTT	CASSFHSSYNSPLHF
TRBJ2-6	NA	TRBV6-5	NA	TGTGCCAGCAGTTACTCGGGAGCAACTGGGGCCAACGTCCTGACTTTC	CASSYSGATGANVLTF
TRBJ2-5	few	TRBV12-3/TRBV12-4	TRBD1	TGTGCCAGCAGTTTAGGGCAACGGGACAGAACCCAAGAGACCCAGTACTTC	CASSLGQRDRTQETQYF
TRBJ2-7	few	TRBV7-2	NA	TGTGCCAGCAGCGATCAATTGGCCAGCTCCTACGAGCAGTACTTC	CASSDQLASSYEQYF
TRBJ2-7	NA	TRBV11-2	NA	TGTGCCAGCAGCCTGGCATCACACGAGCAGTACTTC	CASSLASHEQYF
TRBJ1-2	many	TRBV7-6	TRBD1	TGTGCCAGCAGTCAGGGGGACTATGGCTACACCTTC	CASSQGDYGYTF
TRBJ2-1	NA	TRBV19	NA	TGTGCCAGTAGTATTGTAGGGACTGGTGAGCAGTTCTTC	CASSIVGTGEQFF
TRBJ1-5	few	TRBV30	NA	TGTGCCTGGAGTGTGGGGGGAAATCAGCCCCAGCATTTT	CAWSVGGNQPQHF
TRBJ2-5	NA	TRBV5-4	NA	TGTGCCAGCAGCCAGGCTAAGGAGACCCAGTACTTC	CASSQAKETQYF
TRBJ2-4	NA	TRBV19	NA	TGTGCCAGTAGTCTCCCTCCGGGGCAGGCCAAAAACATTCAGTACTTC	CASSLPPGQAKNIQYF
TRBJ1-6	NA	TRBV14	TRBD1	TGTGCCAGCAGCGGACAGGGATTGAATTCACCCCTCCACTTT	CASSGQGLNSPLHF
TRBJ2-5	many	TRBV7-2	NA	TGTGCCAGCAGCTTAGATAGGGGAGAGACCCAGTACTTC	CASSLDRGETQYF
TRBJ1-1	NA	TRBV5-1	NA	TGCGCCAGCAGCTTGATCGGCAGCAACACTGAAGCTTTCTTT	CASSLIGSNTEAFF
TRBJ2-1	few	TRBV11-2	NA	TGTGCCAGCAGCCTCTCCTTTGGGGCAATGGGGAATGAGCAGTTCTTC	CASSLSFGAMGNEQFF
TRBJ2-7	few	TRBV7-2	NA	TGTGCCAGCAGCTTAGCGGCAGGGTACTACGAGCAGTACTTC	CASSLAAGYYEQYF
TRBJ2-3	few	TRBV2	TRBD2	TGTGCCAGCGATAGGGACTACGGGGCGAGCACAGATACGCAGTATTTT	CASDRDYGASTDTQYF
TRBJ2-7	many	TRBV7-9	NA	TGTGCCAGCAGCCCGACAGCTCGTCTCTACGAGCAGTACTTC	CASSPTARLYEQYF
TRBJ1-2	few	TRBV7-2	NA	TGTGCCAGCAGACTAACGGGACATGGCTACACCTTC	CASRLTGHGYTF
TRBJ2-4	few	TRBV27	NA	TGTGCCAGCAGTTCCCGGAGGTCCGGGAACATTCAGTACTTC	CASSSRRSGNIQYF
TRBJ2-3	NA	TRBV12-3/TRBV12-4	NA	TGTGCCAGCAGTTTCTTGAACAGGGGCGGGAATACGCAGTATTTT	CASSFLNRGGNTQYF
TRBJ2-1	NA	TRBV15	TRBD1	TGTGCCACCAGCAGGTCCGGGACAGGGGTTGTCCATGAGCAGTTCTTC	CATSRSGTGVVHEQFF